The present TCR beta chain was sequenced within a study of T cells in Graves' hyperthyroidism and ophthalmopathy. Germline V gives CDR1 DFQATT, CDR2 SNEGSKA (reference sequence). This CDR3 is 12 amino acids long. V lost 3 bases and J 4 bases, leaving 6 bases between the germline ends. Using RNA transcripts as the source, TCR beta CDR3 regions were amplified. TCR CDR3 regions were first amplified by RT-PCR with HTBI primers. MiXCR, applied by TCRdb to the multiplex PCR reads, yields one record per CDR3 protein. The sample has around 520,000 distinct CDR3 sequences; approximately 14% are singletons. V is TRBV20-1 and J is TRBJ1-4; D call uncertain. The sequence was collected from a woman in her thirties or forties with Graves' hyperthyroidism. Sequencing was performed on blood. CDR3 in amino acids: CSASWDNEKLFF. CDR3 DNA sequence: TGCAGTGCTAGTTGGGATAATGAAAAACTGTTTTTT.